The entry below describes one TCR beta chain. Its antigen is unknown. These data originate in a study of cytomegalovirus exposure and HLA in healthy donors. Overall study findings and caveats: Using a false discovery rate of 0.05, a later analysis showed that fewer than 20,000 TCR beta sequences were associated with HLA alleles. What a later analysis showed was that several of the most significant clusters appeared linked to common viral pathogens.

Primers included in the PCR were 60 Vbeta and 13 Jbeta primers. Data came from immunoSEQ multiplex PCR; TCRdb stores just in-frame clones and leaves some out. The data contain under 150,000 clones, approximately 85% of them singletons. From germline, CDR1 is SGDLS and CDR2 YYNGEE. This CDR3 has 14 residues. Trimming pared 3 bases from V and 1 base from J, leaving 7 bases between. The sequence was collected from a boy younger than 18 in good health and CMV-seronegative. The chain employs TRBV9 and TRBJ1-4; D unclear. Sequencing was performed on PBMCs. The CDR3 coding sequence is TGTGCCAGCAGCGGGTCGGGAACTAATGAAAAACTGTTTTTT. Amino acid sequence: CASSGSGTNEKLFF.